The clone carrying this TCR beta chain was picked up one time. The sample comes from a study of blood T cell repertoires in COVID-19. Study-wide context: The analysed material was cDNA or gDNA that came from T cells, B-cell-depleted T cells, or PBMCs.

Clones were read by immunoSEQ multiplex PCR, and TCRdb kept only the in-frame ones, dropping some. The sample has over 130,000 clones, about four fifths seen once; the top ten hold around 8.6%. This TCR came from a human donor in a cohort sampled during active COVID-19. What was sequenced was peripheral blood.

In nucleotides, the CDR3 is TGCGCCAGCAGCTCCCAGGGTACACTATACGAGCAGTACTTC. It codes for CASSSQGTLYEQYF. The V and J genes are TRBV5-1 and TRBJ2-7; possibly TRBD1 for D (5 bases). V was pared by 3 bases and J by 4 bases, with 14 bases between. Per the germline V gene, CDR1 is SGHRS and CDR2 is YFSETQ. CDR3 size: 14 residues. Together with reference TRBV5-1 and TRBJ2-7, the CDR3 gives the full variable domain: KAGVTQTPRYLIKTRGQQVTLSCSPISGHRSVSWYQQTPGQGLQFLFEYFSETQRNKGNFPGRFSGRQFSNSRSEMNVSTLELGDSALYLCASSSQGTLYEQYFGPGTRLTVT.